This T cell receptor (beta chain) was captured by sequencing in a study of cytomegalovirus exposure and HLA in healthy donors. General study results and limits: Productive status was seen about 87% or about 30% of the time for most TCR beta V segments in an earlier analysis. Prediction of most subjects' HLA-A and HLA-B alleles by TCR beta sequences was reportedly accurate. Per a later analysis, approximately 16,000 TCR beta sequences showed association with HLA alleles at 0.05 false discovery rate.

The V gene's germline CDR1 is SGHNT and CDR2 YYREEE (reference sequence). The CDR3 loop spans 17 amino acids. V was clipped by 4 bases and J by 3 bases; unmatched bases: 13. PCR involved 60 Vbeta and 13 Jbeta primers. The protocol was immunoSEQ multiplex PCR, while the TCRdb copy is restricted to in-frame clones and leaves out a portion. This table holds 150,000 to 180,000 clones, 70% to 80% found once. This clone was detected only once. Its cognate antigen is unknown. This chain uses TRBV5-4 with TRBJ2-7, with 10 bases that match TRBD1. Input material: PBMCs. This sequence was found in a woman aged 40 to 50 in good health and CMV-seronegative. CDR3 sequence reads: CASSQVPGQGSDYEQYF. The CDR3 nucleotides read TGTGCCAGCAGCCAAGTCCCGGGACAGGGGTCGGACTACGAGCAGTACTTC.